This entry lists 13 T cell receptor beta chains sequenced from one sample in a study of CD8 T cells in Susac syndrome. RNA totalling about 0.45 to 1 ug underwent reverse transcription with random hexamers. Using its own MiXCR run on the immunoSEQ multiplex PCR reads, TCRdb lists one record per CDR3 protein. The sample comprises 150,000 to 200,000 distinct CDR3 sequences, more than 90% of which are singletons, and 0.093% rests with the top ten. The sequenced material came from CD4+ T cells from PBMCs. Receptors originate from a human donor with multiple sclerosis.

This chain uses TRBV7-2 with TRBJ1-5; perhaps TRBD1 as D (5 bases). Germline lookup yields CDR1 SGHTA and CDR2 FQGNSA. The CDR3 sequence is 17 residues long. Trimming stripped 5 bases from V and 9 bases from J, with 26 bases between. The DNA of the CDR3 is TGTGCCAGCAGCCGGTGGGCCGGGACTGAGTATTCGGGGCCCCAGCATTTT. Translated, it gives CASSRWAGTEYSGPQHF.

The chain has TRBV3-1 and TRBJ2-1; 9 bases match TRBD2. CDR1 is LGHDT and CDR2 is YNNKEL in the germline V gene (reference sequence). The CDR3 extends over 12 amino acids. With V trimmed by 0 bases and J by 15 bases, 3 bases remained unmatched. The CDR3 region has the DNA TGTGCCAGCAGCCAAGAAGGGACTAGCCTGTTCTTC. Its translation: CASSQEGTSLFF.

The V gene is TRBV5-1, the J gene TRBJ2-4; 7 nucleotides match TRBD1. With V trimmed by 4 bases and J by 6 bases, 7 bases remained unmatched. Germline lookup yields CDR1 SGHRS and CDR2 YFSETQ. This CDR3 region has 14 residues. The CDR3 sequence is CASSTSAGGNIQYF. Written as DNA, the CDR3 is TGCGCCAGCAGCACCTCCGCAGGGGGAAACATTCAGTACTTC.

This sequence joins TRBV3-1 and TRBJ1-6; possibly TRBD1 for D (6 bases). V was shortened by 7 bases and J by 10 bases, with 14 bases between the two germline ends. Per germline, CDR1 LGHDT and CDR2 YNNKEL (reference sequence). This CDR3 has 13 residues. The CDR3 DNA reads TGTGCCAGCAACCACAGGGTACGATCACCCCTCCACTTT. This translates into CASNHRVRSPLHF.

CDR3: CASSDLLGPYEQYF. DNA of the CDR3: TGTGCCAGTAGTGACCTCTTAGGTCCCTACGAGCAGTACTTC. This rearrangement joins TRBV3-1 to TRBJ2-7; no reliable D call. The CDR3 consists of 14 residues. In germline, CDR1 is LGHDT, CDR2 YNNKEL (reference sequence). V was trimmed by 9 bases and J by 2 bases, leaving 17 bases between them.

The CDR3: CSVALLRFSYEQYF. In DNA form, the CDR3 reads TGCAGCGTCGCACTCTTAAGGTTCTCCTACGAGCAGTACTTC. This rearrangement joins TRBV29-1 to TRBJ2-7; D not resolved. CDR3 length equals 14 residues. V was clipped by 6 bases and J by 0 bases, with 15 bases between them. CDR1 SQVTM and CDR2 ANQGSEA come from the germline V gene.

This chain joins TRBV7-4 and TRBJ1-1; 7 positions agree with TRBD1. V dropped 1 base and J dropped 4; count of bases not matched to a gene: 12. The CDR3 sequence is 17 residues long. CDR1 is SGHVT and CDR2 is SQSDAQ in the germline V gene. The CDR3 sequence is CASSLEWARGPGTEAFF. In DNA form, the CDR3 reads TGTGCCAGCAGCTTAGAGTGGGCGAGGGGGCCCGGCACTGAAGCTTTCTTT.

This clonotype was counted once. This sequence joins TRBV12-3 or TRBV12-4 and TRBJ2-1, with 9 bases lining up with TRBD2. V lost 3 bases, J lost 7 bases, and 4 bases stayed unmatched. This CDR3 is 14 amino acids long. CDR3 amino acids: CASSLRGGQNEQFF. CDR3 bases: TGTGCCAGCAGTTTGCGGGGGGGCCAAAATGAGCAGTTCTTC.

This chain connects TRBV18 to TRBJ2-3; D gene ambiguous. V was clipped by 6 bases and J by 6 bases, with 13 bases between them. Germline CDR1 is KGHSH and CDR2 is LQKENI. The CDR3 covers 13 residues. This CDR3 reads CASSPPITDTQYF. CDR3 nucleotide sequence: TGTGCCAGCTCCCCTCCTATAACGGATACGCAGTATTTT.

The chain is built from TRBV29-1 and TRBJ1-4; tentative D call: TRBD1 (6 bases). The CDR3 has 13 residues. Trimming removed 5 bases at V and 5 bases at J, with 12 bases between. Germline lookup yields CDR1 SQVTM and CDR2 ANQGSEA. This CDR3 is CSVQRTANEKLFF. The CDR3 bases are TGCAGCGTTCAAAGGACAGCAAATGAAAAACTGTTTTTT.

The rearrangement uses TRBV28 and TRBJ1-5; TRBD1 might be the D (6 bases). Trimming cost V 5 bases and J 5 bases, with 13 bases left between them. Germline CDR1 MDHEN, CDR2 SYDVKM. The CDR3 totals 14 residues. This CDR3 reads CASSLTGYHQPQHF. CDR3 coding DNA: TGTGCCAGCAGTCTTACAGGGTATCATCAGCCCCAGCATTTT.

This chain links TRBV10-3 with TRBJ1-5, with 7 bases lining up with TRBD1. Germline assignment: CDR1 ENHRY and CDR2 SYGVKD. After removal of 4 bases from V and 4 bases from J, the junction contained 4 bases not matched to a gene. The CDR3 consists of 14 residues. As DNA, the CDR3 is TGTGCCATCAGTGTGGGACAGCTAAATCAGCCCCAGCATTTT. As protein: CAISVGQLNQPQHF.

The gene calls are TRBV4-2 and TRBJ2-6; TRBD1 is a possible D gene (5 bases). The CDR3 is made up of 15 amino acids. The germline CDR1 and CDR2 sequences are LGHNA and YNFKEQ. V was shortened by 3 bases and J by 1 base, with 7 bases between the two germline ends. The CDR3 nucleotides are TGTGCCAGCAGCCATACAGGTTCTGGGGCCAACGTCCTGACTTTC. Its translation: CASSHTGSGANVLTF.